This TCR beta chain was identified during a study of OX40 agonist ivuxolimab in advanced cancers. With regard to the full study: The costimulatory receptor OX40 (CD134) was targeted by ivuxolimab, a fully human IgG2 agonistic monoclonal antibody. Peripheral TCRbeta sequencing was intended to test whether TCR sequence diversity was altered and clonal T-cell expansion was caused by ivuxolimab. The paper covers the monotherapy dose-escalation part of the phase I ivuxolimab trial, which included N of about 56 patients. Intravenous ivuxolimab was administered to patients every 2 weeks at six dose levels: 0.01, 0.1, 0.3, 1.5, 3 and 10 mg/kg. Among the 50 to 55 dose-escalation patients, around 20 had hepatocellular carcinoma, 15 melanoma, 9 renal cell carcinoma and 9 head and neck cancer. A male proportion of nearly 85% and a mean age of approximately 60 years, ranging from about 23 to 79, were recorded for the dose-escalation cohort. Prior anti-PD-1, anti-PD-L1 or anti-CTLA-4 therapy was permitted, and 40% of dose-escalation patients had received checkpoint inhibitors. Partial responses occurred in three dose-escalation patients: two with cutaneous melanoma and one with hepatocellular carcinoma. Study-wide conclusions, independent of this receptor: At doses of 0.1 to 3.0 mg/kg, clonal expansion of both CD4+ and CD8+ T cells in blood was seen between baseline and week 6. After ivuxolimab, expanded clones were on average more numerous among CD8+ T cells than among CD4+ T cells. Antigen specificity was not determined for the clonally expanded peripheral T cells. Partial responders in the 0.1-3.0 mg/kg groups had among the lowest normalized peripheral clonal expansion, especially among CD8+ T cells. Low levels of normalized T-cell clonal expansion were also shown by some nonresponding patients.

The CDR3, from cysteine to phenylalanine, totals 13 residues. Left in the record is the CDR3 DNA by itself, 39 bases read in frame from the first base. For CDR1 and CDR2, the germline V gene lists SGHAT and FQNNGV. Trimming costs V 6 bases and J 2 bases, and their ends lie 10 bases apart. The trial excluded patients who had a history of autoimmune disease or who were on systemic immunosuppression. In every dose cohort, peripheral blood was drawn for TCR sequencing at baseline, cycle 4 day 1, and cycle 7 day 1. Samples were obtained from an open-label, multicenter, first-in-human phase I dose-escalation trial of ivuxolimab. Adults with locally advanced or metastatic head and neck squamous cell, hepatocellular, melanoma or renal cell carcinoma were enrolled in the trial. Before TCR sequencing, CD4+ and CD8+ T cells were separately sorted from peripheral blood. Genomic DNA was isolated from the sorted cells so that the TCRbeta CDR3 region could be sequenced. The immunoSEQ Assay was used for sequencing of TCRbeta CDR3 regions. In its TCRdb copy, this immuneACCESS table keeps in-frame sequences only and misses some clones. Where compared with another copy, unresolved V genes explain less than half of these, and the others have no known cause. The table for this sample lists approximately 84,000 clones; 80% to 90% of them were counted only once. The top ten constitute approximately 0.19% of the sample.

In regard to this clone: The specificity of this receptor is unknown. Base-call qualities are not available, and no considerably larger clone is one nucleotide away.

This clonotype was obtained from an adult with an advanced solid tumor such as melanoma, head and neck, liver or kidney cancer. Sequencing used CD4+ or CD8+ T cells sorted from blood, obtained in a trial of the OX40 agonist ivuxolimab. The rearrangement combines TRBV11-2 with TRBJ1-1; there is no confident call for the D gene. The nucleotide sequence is TGTGCCAGCAGGAGAGAGCTTAACACTGAAGCTTTCTTT. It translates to CASRRELNTEAFF.